This T cell receptor beta chain comes out of a study of beta chain features in type 1 diabetes. Study observations and caveats: All four CD4+ subsets from Type 1 diabetes patients carried moderately but significantly shorter TCRB CDR3s.

With respect to this clone: The antigen is unknown.

V was shortened by 5 bases and J by 1 base, with 14 bases between the two germline ends. The CDR3 is 15 amino acids. Germline V gene lookup returns CDR1 MNHNS and CDR2 SASEGT. Expressed TCRB transcripts were sequenced because the entire RNA isolate underwent reverse transcription. The assay was immunoSEQ multiplex PCR, and TCRdb's table has in-frame clones only and misses some. The sample records about 740,000 clones, around 15% being singletons. The sequence was collected from a man younger than 35 with type 1 diabetes. The gene calls are TRBV6-1 and TRBJ1-1; maybe TRBD1 (5 bases). The sample was naive CD4+ T cells from blood. The CDR3 DNA reads as TGTGCCAGCAGTCCCGGGGCAGGGTCGAACACTGAAGCTTTCTTT. Translated: CASSPGAGSNTEAFF.